This entry concerns a single T cell receptor (beta chain). Its antigen is unknown. No clone much larger than this one lies a single base away; base qualities are absent. The CDR3 has 14 amino acids, counting the end cysteine and phenylalanine. Only the CDR3 region is kept as DNA, spanning 42 bases read in frame from base 1. Compared with germline, V lacks 3 bases and J lacks 6 bases; bases without a gene match: 5. In the germline V gene (reference sequence), CDR1 corresponds to LNHDA and CDR2 to SQIVND. The data stem from a study of circulating and synovial CD4+ cells in juvenile arthritis (dated by TCRdb to between 2014 and 2016). Broadly, across the study: TCRbeta CDR3 repertoires of circulating HLA-DR+ CD4 T cells, bulk blood CD4 T cells and synovial CD4 T cells were compared within each patient. The goal of repertoire sequencing was to confirm that a circulating synovial-like CD4 T cell subset was enriched in synovial clonotypes. Overall study outcomes, separate from this receptor: Compared with bulk blood CD4 repertoires, both the synovial and the circulating pathogenic-like lymphocyte repertoires were less diverse, and some CPL samples were as oligoclonal as synovium. Traditional Vbeta family usage analysis did not detect the difference between circulating pathogenic-like lymphocytes and bulk blood T cells. Circulating pathogenic-like lymphocytes were found to cluster with synovial T cells, and a substantially higher fraction of CDR3 sequences was shared with synovium by circulating pathogenic-like lymphocytes than by bulk blood. Because T cell genome counts differed by at least an order of magnitude between CPL and bulk blood CD4 samples, sample-size effects were addressed. Because overlap with synovium was found to increase with sequencing depth, the full repertoire overlap was likely underestimated by the measured shared-clonotype fractions.

The library was built by means of the immunoSEQ multiplex PCR assay. TCRbeta CDR3 sequencing was carried out by an external provider as a commercial service. In the paper's pipeline: The analyses relied on productive nucleotide sequences along with amino acid sequences obtained through in silico translation. To equalise sample size, diversity was assessed as Renyi entropy across alpha values by taking the median of 200 repeated subsamples. Pairwise repertoire distance was calculated as one minus the Chao-modified Jaccard index to correct for under-sampling and was used for clustering. Frequency-weighted overlap with synovial clonotypes was calculated over 200 sample sizes with 200 draws without replacement at each size, and the overlap was reported at the size of the smaller sample. TCRdb holds this immuneACCESS table with in-frame rearrangements only. Some clones are missing; in checked studies, unresolved V genes explain under half, and the rest has no known cause. The DNA was the basis for D and trimming; V, J and clone size are from that table. The sample table shows tens of thousands of clones, and nearly 95% are seen once. Roughly 0.15% of the sample comes from the top ten.

The sequenced samples came from patients who had active juvenile idiopathic arthritis. Cells were sorted immediately after thawing, with dead cells excluded using Live/Dead Fixable Near-IR Stain. Recombination connected TRBV19 to TRBJ1-2, and 9 bases in between align with TRBD1. The receptor comes from a human donor with juvenile idiopathic arthritis. The source material was CD4+ T cells from blood. The CDR3 protein is CASSIPGTGHGYTF. The DNA reads as follows: TGTGCCAGTAGTATCCCCGGGACAGGGCATGGCTACACCTTC.